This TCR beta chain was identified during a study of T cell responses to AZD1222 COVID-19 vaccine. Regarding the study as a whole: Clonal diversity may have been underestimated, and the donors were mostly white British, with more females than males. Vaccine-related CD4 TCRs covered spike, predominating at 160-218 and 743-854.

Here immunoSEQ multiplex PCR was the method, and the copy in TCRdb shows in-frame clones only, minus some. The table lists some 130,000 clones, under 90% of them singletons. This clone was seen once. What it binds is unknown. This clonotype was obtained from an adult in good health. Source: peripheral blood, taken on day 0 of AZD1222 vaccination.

The CDR3 region has the DNA TGTGCCAGCAGCCAAGGACAGGGTATAATCTACGAGCAGTACTTC. It is translated as CASSQGQGIIYEQYF. The genes are TRBV11-2 and TRBJ2-7, with 8 bases aligning to TRBD1. Looked up from germline, CDR1 is SGHAT and CDR2 is FQNNGV. With V trimmed by 5 bases and J by 3 bases, 9 bases remained unmatched. The CDR3 spans 15 residues.